This T cell receptor beta chain was found in a study of cytomegalovirus exposure and HLA in healthy donors. Study findings and constraints: Among TCR sequences, most were rare, though some public TCRs appeared in many donors. At a 0.05 false discovery rate, a later analysis found around 17,000 TCR beta sequences to be associated with HLA alleles. Analysis was carried out at a later point, and it linked a missense DCLRE1C variant to TCR beta V- and J-gene trimming.

The primer mix had 60 Vbeta and 13 Jbeta primers. Clones were sequenced by immunoSEQ multiplex PCR, and TCRdb holds only the in-frame ones, with some missing. The sample consists of under 200,000 clones, approximately 80% of them appearing once. V lost 0 bases, J lost 4 bases, and 16 bases lay in between. CDR1 and CDR2 (germline): MGHRA, YSYEKL. This CDR3 is built from 16 residues. Comments on this clone: Antigen unknown.

The source material was PBMCs. The source is a man in his fifties or sixties in good health and CMV-seropositive. The chain joins TRBV4-1 to TRBJ2-7, with D possibly being TRBD2 (5 bases). The CDR3 DNA follows: TGCGCCAGCAGCCAAGAGCCCGGAGGCCTAAGTTACGAGCAGTACTTC. It translates to CASSQEPGGLSYEQYF.